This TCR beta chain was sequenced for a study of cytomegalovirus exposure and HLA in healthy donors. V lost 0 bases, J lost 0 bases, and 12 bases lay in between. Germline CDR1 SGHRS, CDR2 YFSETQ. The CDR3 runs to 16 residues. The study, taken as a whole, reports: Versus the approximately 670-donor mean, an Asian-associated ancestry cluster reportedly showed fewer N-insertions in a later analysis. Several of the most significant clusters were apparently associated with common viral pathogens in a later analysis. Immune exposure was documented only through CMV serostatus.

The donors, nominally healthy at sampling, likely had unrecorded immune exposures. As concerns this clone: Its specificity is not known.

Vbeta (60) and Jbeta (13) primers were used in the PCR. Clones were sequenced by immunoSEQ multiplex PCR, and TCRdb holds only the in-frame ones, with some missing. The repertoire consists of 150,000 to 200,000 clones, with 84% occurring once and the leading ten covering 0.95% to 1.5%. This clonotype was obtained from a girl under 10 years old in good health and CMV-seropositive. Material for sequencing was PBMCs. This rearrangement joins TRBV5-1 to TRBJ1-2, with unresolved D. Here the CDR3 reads CASSLGLGGTNYGYTF. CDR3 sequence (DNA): TGCGCCAGCAGCTTGGGTCTCGGCGGAACTAACTATGGCTACACCTTC.